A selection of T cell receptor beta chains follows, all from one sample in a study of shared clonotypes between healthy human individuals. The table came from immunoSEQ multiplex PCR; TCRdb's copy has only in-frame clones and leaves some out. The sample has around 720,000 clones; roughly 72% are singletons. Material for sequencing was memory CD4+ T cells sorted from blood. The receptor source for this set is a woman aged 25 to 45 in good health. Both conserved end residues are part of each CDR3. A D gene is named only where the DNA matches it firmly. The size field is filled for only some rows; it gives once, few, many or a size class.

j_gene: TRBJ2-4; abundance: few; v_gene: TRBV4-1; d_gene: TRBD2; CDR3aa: CASSPGLAGGRAKNIQYF; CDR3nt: TGCGCCAGCAGCCCGGGACTAGCGGGAGGAAGGGCCAAAAACATTCAGTACTTC
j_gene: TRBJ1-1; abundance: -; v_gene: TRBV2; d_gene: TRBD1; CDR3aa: CASRGDRGANTEAFF; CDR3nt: TGTGCCAGCAGGGGGGACAGGGGTGCGAACACTGAAGCTTTCTTT
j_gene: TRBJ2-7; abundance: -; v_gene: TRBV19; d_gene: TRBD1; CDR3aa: CASSPEDRAGYEQYF; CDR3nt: TGTGCCAGTAGTCCTGAGGACAGGGCGGGGTACGAGCAGTACTTC
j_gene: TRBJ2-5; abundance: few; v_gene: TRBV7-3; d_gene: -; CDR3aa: CASSLNPEETQYF; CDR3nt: TGTGCCAGCAGCTTAAACCCGGAAGAGACCCAGTACTTC
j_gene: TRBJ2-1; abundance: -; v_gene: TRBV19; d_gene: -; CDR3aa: CASSPHAQVGNEQFF; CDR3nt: TGTGCCAGTAGTCCCCACGCACAGGTGGGCAATGAGCAGTTCTTC
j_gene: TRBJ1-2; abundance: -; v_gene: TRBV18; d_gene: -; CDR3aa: CASSPDLSPYGYTF; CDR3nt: TGTGCCAGCTCACCAGATCTGAGTCCCTATGGCTACACCTTC
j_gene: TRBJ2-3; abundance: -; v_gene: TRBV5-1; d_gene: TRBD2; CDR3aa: CASSSGTSGRDTQYF; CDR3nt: TGCGCCAGCAGCTCTGGGACTAGCGGGAGGGATACGCAGTATTTT
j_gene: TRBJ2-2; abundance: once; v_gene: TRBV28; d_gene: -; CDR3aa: CASSYGTINTGELFF; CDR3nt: TGTGCCAGCAGTTATGGGACCATAAACACCGGGGAGCTGTTTTTT
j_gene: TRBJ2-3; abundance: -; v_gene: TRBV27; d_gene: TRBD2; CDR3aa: CASSLSRPSGSTDTQYF; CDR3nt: TGTGCCAGCAGTTTATCCCGGCCTAGCGGAAGCACAGATACGCAGTATTTT
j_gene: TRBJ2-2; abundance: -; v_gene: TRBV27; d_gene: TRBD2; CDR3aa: CASSRGPGTRNTGELFF; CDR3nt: TGTGCCAGCAGTCGGGGACCGGGGACTAGAAACACCGGGGAGCTGTTTTTT
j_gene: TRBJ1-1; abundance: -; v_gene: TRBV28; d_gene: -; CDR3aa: CASSFSGVAFF; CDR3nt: TGTGCCAGCAGTTTTTCGGGGGTAGCTTTCTTT
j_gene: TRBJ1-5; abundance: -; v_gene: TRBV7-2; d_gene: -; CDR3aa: CASSLGNSYSNQPQHF; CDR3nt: TGTGCCAGCAGCTTAGGGAACTCCTATAGCAATCAGCCCCAGCATTTT
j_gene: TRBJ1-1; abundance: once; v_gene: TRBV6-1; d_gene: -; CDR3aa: CASSPTLNTEAFF; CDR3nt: TGTGCCAGCAGTCCCACACTGAACACTGAAGCTTTCTTT
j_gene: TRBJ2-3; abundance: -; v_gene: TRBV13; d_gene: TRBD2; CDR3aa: CASSLSGKRDDTQYF; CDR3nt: TGTGCCAGCAGCTTATCCGGGAAGCGGGATGATACGCAGTATTTT
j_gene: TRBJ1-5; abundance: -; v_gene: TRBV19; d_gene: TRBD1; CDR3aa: CATKSWGTAVSNQPQHF; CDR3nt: TGTGCCACCAAATCTTGGGGGACAGCGGTAAGCAATCAGCCCCAGCATTTT
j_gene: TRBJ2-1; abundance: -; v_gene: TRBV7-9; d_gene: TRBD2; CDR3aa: CASSLGGTSGKYNEQFF; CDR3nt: TGTGCCAGCAGCTTAGGCGGGACTAGCGGGAAATACAATGAGCAGTTCTTC
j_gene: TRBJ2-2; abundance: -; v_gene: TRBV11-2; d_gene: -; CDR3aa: CASSFVRGSGELFF; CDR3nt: TGTGCCAGCAGCTTTGTCAGGGGTTCCGGGGAGCTGTTTTTT
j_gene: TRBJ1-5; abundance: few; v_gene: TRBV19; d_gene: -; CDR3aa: CASSVKTDYSNQPQHF; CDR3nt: TGTGCCAGTAGTGTAAAGACAGATTATAGCAATCAGCCCCAGCATTTT
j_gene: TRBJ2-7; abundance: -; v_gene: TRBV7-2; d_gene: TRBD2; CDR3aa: CASSLGGTSGRKVRKYF; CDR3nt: TGTGCCAGCAGCTTAGGAGGGACTAGCGGGAGGAAGGTGCGGAAGTACTTC
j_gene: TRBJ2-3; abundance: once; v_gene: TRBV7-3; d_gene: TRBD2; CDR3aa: CASSLTPTSGSSWFVSTDTQYF; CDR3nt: TGTGCCAGCAGCTTAACTCCCACTAGCGGGAGTTCATGGTTCGTGAGCACAGATACGCAGTATTTT
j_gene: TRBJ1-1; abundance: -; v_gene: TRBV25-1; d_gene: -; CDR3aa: CASLGARAGGTEAFF; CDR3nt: TGTGCCAGCCTTGGGGCGCGGGCGGGCGGCACTGAAGCTTTCTTT
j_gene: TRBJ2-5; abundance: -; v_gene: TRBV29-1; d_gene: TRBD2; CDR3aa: CSEIGSGRGETQYF; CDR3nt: TGCAGCGAGATCGGTAGCGGGAGAGGAGAGACCCAGTACTTC
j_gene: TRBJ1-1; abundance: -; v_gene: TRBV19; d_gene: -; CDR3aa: CASRKPLEGNTEAFF; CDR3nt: TGTGCCAGTCGGAAACCCCTGGAAGGGAACACTGAAGCTTTCTTT
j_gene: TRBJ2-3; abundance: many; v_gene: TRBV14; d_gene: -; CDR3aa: CASSIVAGTDTQYF; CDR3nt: TGTGCCAGCAGTATAGTAGCCGGCACAGATACGCAGTATTTT
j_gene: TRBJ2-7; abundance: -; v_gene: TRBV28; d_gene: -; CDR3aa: CASSSAQQPYEQYF; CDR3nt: TGTGCCAGCAGTTCTGCCCAACAACCTTACGAGCAGTACTTC
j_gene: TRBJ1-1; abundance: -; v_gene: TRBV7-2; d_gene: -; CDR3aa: CASSLPPQGSAGNTEAFF; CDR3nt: TGTGCCAGCAGCCTGCCCCCGCAGGGGTCCGCCGGCAACACTGAAGCTTTCTTT
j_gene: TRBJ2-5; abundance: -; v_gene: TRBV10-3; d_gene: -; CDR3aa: CAISDQKGQETQYF; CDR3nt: TGTGCCATCAGTGACCAGAAAGGTCAAGAGACCCAGTACTTC
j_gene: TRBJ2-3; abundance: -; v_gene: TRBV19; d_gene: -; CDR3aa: CASRWGGTDTQYF; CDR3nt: TGTGCCAGTCGGTGGGGGGGCACAGATACGCAGTATTTT
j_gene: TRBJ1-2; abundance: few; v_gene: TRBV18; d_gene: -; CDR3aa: CASSPSAGVANYGYTF; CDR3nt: TGTGCCAGCTCACCCTCCGCGGGGGTAGCTAACTATGGCTACACCTTC
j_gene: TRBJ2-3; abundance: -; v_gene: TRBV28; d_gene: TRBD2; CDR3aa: CASSTGLAGVSDTQYF; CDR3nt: TGTGCCAGCAGTACGGGACTAGCCGGAGTGTCAGATACGCAGTATTTT
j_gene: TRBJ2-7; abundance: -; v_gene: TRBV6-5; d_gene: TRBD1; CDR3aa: CASHPGGTGSNEQYF; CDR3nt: TGTGCCAGTCACCCGGGTGGGACAGGGTCCAACGAGCAGTACTTC
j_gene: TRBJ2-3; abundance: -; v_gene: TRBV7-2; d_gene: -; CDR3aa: CASSLAGVDTQYF; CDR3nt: TGTGCCAGCAGCTTAGCGGGAGTCGATACGCAGTATTTT
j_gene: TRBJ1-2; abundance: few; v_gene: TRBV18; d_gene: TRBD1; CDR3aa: CASSLTGVGGYTF; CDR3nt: TGTGCCAGCTCGCTGACAGGGGTTGGTGGCTACACCTTC
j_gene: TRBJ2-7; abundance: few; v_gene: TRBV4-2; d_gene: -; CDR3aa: CASSQDPRTDEQYF; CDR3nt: TGTGCCAGCAGCCAAGATCCTCGGACCGACGAGCAGTACTTC
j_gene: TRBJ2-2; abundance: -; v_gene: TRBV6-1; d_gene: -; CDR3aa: CASSTDRLTGELFF; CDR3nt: TGTGCCAGCAGCACAGACAGACTCACCGGGGAGCTGTTTTTT
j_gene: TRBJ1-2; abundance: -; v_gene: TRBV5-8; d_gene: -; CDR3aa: CASSLAQIELFYGYTF; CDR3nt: TGTGCCAGCAGCTTGGCCCAGATCGAACTCTTTTATGGCTACACCTTC
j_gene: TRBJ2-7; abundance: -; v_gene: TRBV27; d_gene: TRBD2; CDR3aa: CASSWRLTVRAGNHEQYF; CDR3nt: TGTGCCAGCAGTTGGAGGCTGACTGTACGAGCGGGAAACCACGAGCAGTACTTC
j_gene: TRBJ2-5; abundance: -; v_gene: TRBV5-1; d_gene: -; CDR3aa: CASSRAGLQETQYF; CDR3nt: TGCGCCAGCAGCAGAGCCGGTCTCCAAGAGACCCAGTACTTC
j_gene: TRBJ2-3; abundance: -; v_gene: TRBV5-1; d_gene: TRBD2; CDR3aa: CASSLGRAGNTDTQYF; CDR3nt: TGCGCCAGCAGCTTGGGTCGAGCGGGGAACACAGATACGCAGTATTTT